These T cell receptor beta chains were read from a single sample in a study of control samples from healthy donors and cancer patients. TCRdb's table, derived via immunoSEQ multiplex PCR, lists solely in-frame clones and lacks some. The data contain 120,000 or so clones, more than 75% of them seen just once; the ten biggest clones take up about 3%. Sequenced input: blood. The receptors here all came from a man aged 55-75 years in good health. Each CDR3 is given with its conserved first and last residue.

v_call: TRBV28; j_call: TRBJ1-1; cdr3_aa: CASSFFVGANTEAFF
v_call: TRBV28; j_call: TRBJ1-3; cdr3_aa: CASSLEGALDTIYF
v_call: TRBV28; j_call: TRBJ1-6; cdr3_aa: CASRYNSPLHF
v_call: TRBV7-3; j_call: TRBJ1-2; cdr3_aa: CASSLSGRGGYTF
v_call: TRBV5-1; j_call: TRBJ1-1; cdr3_aa: CASSLQENTEAFF
v_call: TRBV5-6; j_call: TRBJ1-3; cdr3_aa: CASSPARGNTIYF
v_call: TRBV19; j_call: TRBJ1-3; cdr3_aa: CASSLQGGPGNTIYF
v_call: TRBV9; j_call: TRBJ1-1; cdr3_aa: CASSVVFSLRRGDTEAFF
v_call: TRBV6-5; j_call: TRBJ1-2; cdr3_aa: CASSLEPNYGYTF
v_call: TRBV28; j_call: TRBJ1-3; cdr3_aa: CASLSGTVSGNTIYF
v_call: TRBV6-2/TRBV6-3; j_call: TRBJ1-2; cdr3_aa: CASSTRTANYGYTF
v_call: TRBV7-2; j_call: TRBJ1-1; cdr3_aa: CASSLTTNTEAFF
v_call: TRBV27; j_call: TRBJ2-1; cdr3_aa: CASSPQARTIYNEQFF
v_call: TRBV7-9; j_call: TRBJ1-1; cdr3_aa: CASSLDGITEAFF
v_call: TRBV2; j_call: TRBJ1-5; cdr3_aa: CASTVQKGGGRQPQHF
v_call: TRBV27; j_call: TRBJ1-2; cdr3_aa: CASTPGQGPYGYTF
v_call: TRBV5-6; j_call: TRBJ2-1; cdr3_aa: CASSLVGQGVSSEQFF
v_call: TRBV20-1; j_call: TRBJ1-1; cdr3_aa: CRGRNTEAFF
v_call: TRBV19; j_call: TRBJ2-7; cdr3_aa: CASSASGTGILGEQYF
v_call: TRBV30; j_call: TRBJ2-1; cdr3_aa: CAWSVYSGGPSSYNEQFF
v_call: TRBV19; j_call: TRBJ1-5; cdr3_aa: CASSIWLGQGANQPQHF
v_call: TRBV7-8; j_call: TRBJ1-5; cdr3_aa: CASSPQRSGNFQPQHF
v_call: TRBV9; j_call: TRBJ1-2; cdr3_aa: CASSVLSGGVYGYTF
v_call: TRBV19; j_call: TRBJ2-5; cdr3_aa: CASSIGYQETQYF
v_call: TRBV5-5; j_call: TRBJ1-6; cdr3_aa: CASRLSGNSPLHF
v_call: TRBV5-1; j_call: TRBJ1-2; cdr3_aa: CASSLAAGGPRGGPYGYTF
v_call: TRBV6-2/TRBV6-3; j_call: TRBJ1-1; cdr3_aa: CASSSRQGPSLPGRTEAFF
v_call: TRBV12-5; j_call: TRBJ2-3; cdr3_aa: CASGLTGGADTQYF
v_call: TRBV24-1; j_call: TRBJ1-1; cdr3_aa: CATRGTANTEAFF
v_call: TRBV5-1; j_call: TRBJ1-4; cdr3_aa: CASSSGQVDEKLFF
v_call: TRBV10-1; j_call: TRBJ2-7; cdr3_aa: CASSPWTDSYEQYF
v_call: TRBV3-1/TRBV3-2; j_call: TRBJ1-4; cdr3_aa: CASSQDLGKLFF
v_call: TRBV29-1; j_call: TRBJ2-3; cdr3_aa: CSVDGSTDTQYF
v_call: TRBV30; j_call: TRBJ1-1; cdr3_aa: CAWRGPQVNTEAFF
v_call: TRBV5-1; j_call: TRBJ1-1; cdr3_aa: CASSFAGQVNTEAFF
v_call: TRBV18; j_call: TRBJ2-3; cdr3_aa: CASSLGQGAVTDTQYF
v_call: TRBV28; j_call: TRBJ1-2; cdr3_aa: CASSSKKQGYTF
v_call: TRBV12-3/TRBV12-4; j_call: TRBJ1-1; cdr3_aa: CASSFQGNSEAFF
v_call: TRBV3-1/TRBV3-2; j_call: TRBJ2-1; cdr3_aa: CASSSATGRLQFF